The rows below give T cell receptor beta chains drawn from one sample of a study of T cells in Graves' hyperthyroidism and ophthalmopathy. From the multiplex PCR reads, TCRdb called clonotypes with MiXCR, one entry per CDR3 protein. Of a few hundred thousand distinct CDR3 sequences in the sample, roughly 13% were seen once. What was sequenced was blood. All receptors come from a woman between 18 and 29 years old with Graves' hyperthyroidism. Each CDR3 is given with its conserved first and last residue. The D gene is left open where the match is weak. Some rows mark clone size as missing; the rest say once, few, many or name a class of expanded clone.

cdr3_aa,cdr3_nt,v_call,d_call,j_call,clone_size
CASSQGEGPQETQYF,TGCGCCAGCAGCCAAGGGGAGGGACCGCAAGAGACCCAGTACTTC,TRBV4-1,TRBD2,TRBJ2-5,few
CASSYPGLAPFF,TGTGCCAGCAGTTACCCGGGACTCGCCCCCTTCTTC,TRBV2,-,TRBJ2-1,-
CASTLGAPAYEQYF,TGTGCCAGCACCCTCGGTGCCCCCGCCTACGAGCAGTACTTC,TRBV12-3/TRBV12-4,-,TRBJ2-7,many
CASSLVGQGGYEQYF,TGTGCCAGCAGCTTAGTGGGACAGGGTGGCTACGAGCAGTACTTC,TRBV7-2,TRBD1,TRBJ2-7,many
CASSLGGGVGNEQFF,TGCGCCAGCAGCTTGGGAGGGGGCGTTGGCAATGAGCAGTTCTTC,TRBV5-1,TRBD1,TRBJ2-1,many
CASSEDQVTDTQYF,TGTGCCAGCAGTGAAGACCAGGTAACAGATACGCAGTATTTT,TRBV2,-,TRBJ2-3,many
CASSFRVGAYNGYTF,TGTGCCAGCAGCTTTCGGGTTGGGGCCTACAATGGCTACACCTTC,TRBV7-9,-,TRBJ1-2,-
CASSLGTLPTDEQFF,TGTGCCAGCAGCCTCGGGACTCTCCCTACGGATGAGCAGTTCTTC,TRBV3-1,-,TRBJ2-1,many
CASSGGLAGVGDTQYF,TGTGCCAGCAGCGGCGGACTAGCGGGAGTTGGGGATACGCAGTATTTT,TRBV9,TRBD2,TRBJ2-3,few
CASSLAIQGVRKETQYF,TGTGCCAGCAGTCTCGCGATCCAGGGAGTGAGGAAAGAGACCCAGTACTTC,TRBV28,-,TRBJ2-5,many
CASSLAGGSGKKDYGYTF,TGCGCCAGCAGCTTGGCGGGGGGATCGGGTAAGAAAGACTATGGCTACACCTTC,TRBV5-1,-,TRBJ1-2,many
CSVGQLLRQETQYF,TGCAGCGTTGGACAACTCCTGCGCCAAGAGACCCAGTACTTC,TRBV29-1,-,TRBJ2-5,many
CSATGHRANEQFF,TGCAGTGCTACTGGTCACAGGGCGAATGAGCAGTTCTTC,TRBV20-1,-,TRBJ2-1,many
CASRITSGQETQYF,TGTGCCAGCAGAATTACTTCGGGGCAAGAGACCCAGTACTTC,TRBV6-2/TRBV6-3,-,TRBJ2-5,-
CAITGSGVGFSYNEQFF,TGTGCCATCACTGGTTCTGGAGTGGGTTTTTCCTACAATGAGCAGTTCTTC,TRBV12-3/TRBV12-4,-,TRBJ2-1,many
CASSLVSSGSFDEQFF,TGTGCCAGCAGCTTAGTATCTAGCGGGAGCTTCGATGAGCAGTTCTTC,TRBV7-9,TRBD2,TRBJ2-1,many
CASSLRSGNTIYF,TGTGCCAGCAGTTTACGCAGCGGAAACACCATATATTTT,TRBV27,-,TRBJ1-3,many
CAISEGLASGRFF,TGTGCCATCAGCGAGGGGCTAGCTAGCGGTCGGTTCTTC,TRBV10-3,TRBD2,TRBJ2-1,-
CAISGNGVGYEQYF,TGTGCCATCAGTGGAAACGGGGTCGGGTACGAGCAGTACTTC,TRBV10-3,-,TRBJ2-7,-
CAFSSGHGASGYTF,TGTGCCTTTTCGAGTGGACACGGTGCCTCTGGCTACACCTTC,TRBV30,-,TRBJ1-2,many
CASSLGGQGAQGANVLTF,TGTGCCAGCAGCTTGGGCGGACAGGGGGCGCAGGGGGCCAACGTCCTGACTTTC,TRBV7-3,TRBD1,TRBJ2-6,once
CASSVTGVQYNEQFF,TGTGCCAGCAGTGTAACAGGGGTTCAATACAATGAGCAGTTCTTC,TRBV2,TRBD1,TRBJ2-1,many
CASSVGGRIESEKLFF,TGTGCCAGCAGTGTGGGGGGGCGGATCGAGTCGGAAAAACTGTTTTTT,TRBV6-2/TRBV6-3,-,TRBJ1-4,-
CASSQGRSNSPLHF,TGTGCCAGCAGCCAAGGCAGGTCCAATTCACCCCTCCACTTT,TRBV3-1,-,TRBJ1-6,many
CASSRDRAPRETQYF,TGTGCCAGCAGTAGGGACAGGGCCCCTCGGGAGACCCAGTACTTC,TRBV7-9,TRBD1,TRBJ2-5,many
CASSKMGGTGNTIYF,TGTGCCAGCAGCAAAATGGGGGGGACTGGAAACACCATATATTTT,TRBV25-1,-,TRBJ1-3,-
CASSREPGEKLFF,TGTGCCAGCTCGCGGGAACCCGGAGAAAAACTGTTTTTT,TRBV18,-,TRBJ1-4,many
CASSLSRLAGYGQYF,TGTGCCAGCAGCCTATCGCGCCTAGCGGGGTACGGGCAGTACTTC,TRBV11-2,TRBD2,TRBJ2-7,many
CATSPGQGLYEQYF,TGTGCCACCAGTCCGGGACAGGGTTTGTACGAGCAGTACTTC,TRBV15,TRBD1,TRBJ2-7,-
CSAAWHTSYEQYF,TGCAGTGCTGCGTGGCATACATCCTACGAGCAGTACTTC,TRBV20-1,-,TRBJ2-7,many
CASSLVRDSIYNEQFF,TGTGCCAGCAGCTTAGTTCGGGACAGTATATACAATGAGCAGTTCTTC,TRBV11-2,TRBD1,TRBJ2-1,many
CASSLGSGRRQETQYF,TGTGCCAGCAGTTTAGGAAGCGGGAGGCGACAAGAGACCCAGTACTTC,TRBV28,TRBD2,TRBJ2-5,many
CASSGLAGGDTGELFF,TGTGCCAGCAGTGGACTAGCGGGAGGGGACACCGGGGAGCTGTTTTTT,TRBV2,TRBD2,TRBJ2-2,-
CASSPPGLVREQYF,TGTGCCAGCAGCCCTCCGGGACTAGTACGCGAGCAGTACTTC,TRBV7-2,TRBD2,TRBJ2-7,many
CASSFLQERGEQYF,TGTGCCAGCAGCTTTCTACAGGAAAGGGGCGAGCAGTACTTC,TRBV7-8,-,TRBJ2-7,-
CSAAGSARWEQFF,TGCAGTGCTGCGGGGTCCGCTAGATGGGAGCAGTTCTTC,TRBV20-1,-,TRBJ2-1,few
CASSLAGGFLTDTQYF,TGCGCCAGCAGCTTGGCCGGGGGTTTCCTCACAGATACGCAGTATTTT,TRBV5-1,-,TRBJ2-3,many
CSAELTGTEYYNEQFF,TGCAGTGCGGAACTTACCGGGACCGAGTACTACAATGAGCAGTTCTTC,TRBV20-1,-,TRBJ2-1,few